These 13 T cell receptor beta chains came from one sample sequenced in a study of T cell repertoires in cytomegalovirus infection. TCRdb itself ran the reads through MiXCR, one entry per CDR3 protein. The sample contains 200,000 to 300,000 distinct CDR3 sequences, around 13% of which appear only once. Sequencing was performed on PBMCs. The receptors come from a human donor in good health (CMV status not recorded). Some clones in this sample may be carry-over from other donors' samples.

This clonotype has more than one count but fewer than ten. The J gene is TRBJ1-1, the V gene TRBV7-2; D is unclear. The CDR3 totals 14 residues. The V gene's germline CDR1 is SGHTA and CDR2 FQGNSA. Trimming pared 5 bases from V and 0 bases from J, leaving 10 bases between. The CDR3 here is CASSPEELNTEAFF. CDR3 nucleotide sequence: TGTGCCAGCAGCCCCGAGGAGTTGAACACTGAAGCTTTCTTT.

This clonotype was counted ten times or more. V is TRBV7-2 and J is TRBJ1-5; no clear D. The CDR3 runs to 14 residues. CDR1 is SGHTA and CDR2 is FQGNSA in the germline V gene. Trimming left V 3 bases short and J 5 bases short, with 11 bases between. The CDR3 region is CASSLGPSDQPQHF. Written as DNA, the CDR3 is TGTGCCAGCAGCTTGGGCCCGTCCGATCAGCCCCAGCATTTT.

This rearrangement joins TRBV15 to TRBJ2-3; possibly TRBD1 for D (6 bases). Trimming stripped 0 bases from V and 2 bases from J, with 9 bases between. This CDR3 has 15 amino acids. The germline V gene encodes CDR1 LNHNV and CDR2 YYDKDF (reference sequence). This CDR3 reads CATSRDPGVTDTQYF. CDR3 coding DNA: TGTGCCACCAGCAGAGATCCAGGGGTCACAGATACGCAGTATTTT. The full variable domain, in which reference TRBV15 and TRBJ2-3 provide the parts outside the CDR3, is DAMVIQNPRYQVTQFGKPVTLSCSQTLNHNVMYWYQQKSSQAPKLLFHYYDKDFNNEADTPDNFQSRRPNTSFCFLDIRSPGLGDTAMYLCATSRDPGVTDTQYFGPGTRLTVL.

The chain uses TRBV20-1 and TRBJ2-5; the match to TRBD2 covers 7 bases. Germline CDR1 reads DFQATT; CDR2 reads SNEGSKA (reference sequence). Losses at the gene ends were 0 bases for V and 2 bases for J; bases not matched to a gene: 6. This CDR3 is built from 15 residues. The DNA of the CDR3 is TGCAGTGCTAGAGACCCTAGCGGATTACAAGAGACCCAGTACTTC. Protein product: CSARDPSGLQETQYF.

The chain combines TRBV5-1 with TRBJ1-4, with 12 nucleotides matching TRBD1. Germline V gives CDR1 SGHRS, CDR2 YFSETQ. V shed 8 bases, J shed 2 bases, and the junction held 4 bases outside the gene matches. This CDR3 has 15 residues. The CDR3 DNA follows: TGCGCCAGTAGGGGACAGGGGGCGACTAATGAAAAACTGTTTTTT. Its translation is CASRGQGATNEKLFF.

The chain has TRBV14 and TRBJ2-1; 13 bases fit TRBD2. The CDR3 spans 18 residues. Trimming took 4 bases from V and 0 from J; bases not matched to a gene: 6. Germline V gene sequence: CDR1 SGHDN, CDR2 FVKESK. The CDR3 DNA is TGTGCCAGCAGCCCCAGGACTAGCGGGGGCGGCTCCTACAATGAGCAGTTCTTC. Its protein product is CASSPRTSGGGSYNEQFF.

Turning to this clonotype: At one end, the junction sequence differs from germline, possibly due to a read error. The J gene is TRBJ2-3, the V gene TRBV15, with no clear D. Germline lookup yields CDR1 LNHNV and CDR2 YYDKDF (reference sequence). The CDR3 spans 11 residues. The CDR3 spells CATLSKDTQYF. The CDR3 DNA reads as TGTGCCACCCTCAGCAAAGATACGCAGTATTTT.

This clonotype has just a few counts. The CDR3 nucleotides are TGTGCCATCAGACAGGGGGCTAATCAGCCCCAGCATTTT. It codes for CAIRQGANQPQHF. The chain employs TRBV10-3 and TRBJ1-5; 9 positions agree with TRBD1. The germline V gene has CDR1 ENHRY and CDR2 SYGVKD. The CDR3 loop spans 13 amino acids. The junction had 1 base not matched to a gene; V was cut back by 6 bases and J by 4 bases.

This clonotype has more than one count but fewer than ten. This chain joins TRBV27 and TRBJ2-7, with D possibly called TRBD1 or TRBD2 (6 bases each). CDR3 size: 14 residues. V was pared by 2 bases and J by 5 bases, with 13 bases between. Germline assignment: CDR1 MNHEY and CDR2 SMNVEV (reference sequence). The CDR3 DNA is TGTGCCAGCAGTTTAGGGGGGCTGATCGACGAGCAGTACTTC. Translating gives CASSLGGLIDEQYF.

V and J are TRBV20-1 and TRBJ2-7; 11 bases align to TRBD2. With V trimmed by 0 bases and J by 7 bases, 5 bases remained unmatched. This CDR3 is built from 14 residues. In germline, CDR1 is DFQATT, CDR2 SNEGSKA (reference sequence). Here the CDR3 reads CSARDLAGGQEQYF. CDR3 DNA sequence: TGCAGTGCTAGAGATCTAGCGGGAGGTCAGGAGCAGTACTTC.

V is TRBV5-1 and J is TRBJ1-1; D is unclear. The CDR3 sequence is 12 residues long. V was shortened by 6 bases and J by 4 bases, with 10 bases between the two germline ends. Germline CDR1 and CDR2: SGHRS and YFSETQ. This CDR3 is CASTREGTEAFF. The CDR3 coding sequence is TGCGCCAGCACCCGGGAGGGCACTGAAGCTTTCTTT.

This clonotype has a count of ten or more. V and J are TRBV7-8 and TRBJ2-5; 12 nucleotides match TRBD2. This CDR3 spans 15 amino acids. Looked up from germline, CDR1 is SGHVS and CDR2 is FQNEAQ. The V and J ends lost 5 bases and 5 bases, in that order; junction bases with no gene match: 6. The CDR3 DNA follows: TGTGCCAGCAGCCCCCTAGCGGGAGGGCCTGAGACCCAGTACTTC. As protein: CASSPLAGGPETQYF. Combining the CDR3 with reference TRBV7-8 and TRBJ2-5 gives the whole variable domain GAGVSQSPRYKVAKRGQDVALRCDPISGHVSLFWYQQALGQGPEFLTYFQNEAQLDKSGLPSDRFFAERPEGSVSTLKIQRTQQEDSAVYLCASSPLAGGPETQYFGPGTRLLVL.

The chain carries TRBV12-3 or TRBV12-4 and TRBJ2-7; D unresolved. The V and J ends lost 5 bases and 2 bases respectively, with 19 bases between them. This CDR3 is 16 amino acids long. This chain's CDR3 is CASSPSGPATAYEQYF. CDR3 coding DNA: TGTGCCAGCAGTCCCTCCGGGCCAGCTACCGCCTACGAGCAGTACTTC.